One and the same sample provided the 28 T cell receptor beta chains below, sequenced in a study of monozygotic twins with inflammatory bowel disease. TCRdb reanalyzed the 5' RACE reads, giving one entry per CDR3 protein sequence and no DNA. Here the sample table reports 310,000 or so distinct CDR3 sequences. Input material: blood. These receptors were taken from a human donor with ulcerative colitis or Crohn's disease, or a healthy co-twin of an affected twin (not recorded which).

The rearrangement joins TRBV6-2 or TRBV6-3 to TRBJ2-7; TCRdb outputs TRBD2, but without DNA this stays unchecked. Germline V CDR1 and CDR2: MNHEY, SVGEGT. The CDR3 loop spans 13 amino acids. This CDR3 reads CASRISGTGEQYF.

The chain combines TRBV27 with TRBJ2-1. The CDR3 runs to 15 residues. Germline values: CDR1 MNHEY, CDR2 SMNVEV (reference sequence). CDR3 in amino acids: CASESVGSAYNEQFF.

The rearrangement links TRBV2 to TRBJ1-4. Germline V lookup: CDR1 SNHLY, CDR2 FYNNEI. The CDR3 length is 14 residues. CDR3 in amino acids: CASRATATNEKLFF.

The V and J genes are TRBV5-1 and TRBJ2-7; TCRdb designates TRBD1, a call that cannot be tested without DNA. The CDR3 consists of 16 residues. Germline CDR1 and CDR2: SGHRS and YFSETQ. The CDR3 here is CASSRAGGFISYEQYF.

J is TRBJ2-5 and V is TRBV5-1; TCRdb gives TRBD2 as the D gene, but with no DNA this cannot be confirmed. This CDR3 region has 15 residues. Germline CDR1 is SGHRS and CDR2 is YFSETQ. CDR3 amino acids: CASSLALGSSETQYF.

The rearrangement joins TRBV7-2 to TRBJ2-1; TCRdb lists TRBD2, though no DNA is available to test this call. The CDR3 consists of 15 residues. Per the germline V gene, CDR1 is SGHTA and CDR2 is FQGNSA. This chain's CDR3 is CASSFVSGNSNEQFF.

The chain uses TRBV28 and TRBJ2-7. In germline, CDR1 is MDHEN, CDR2 SYDVKM. The CDR3 totals 13 residues. This chain's CDR3 is CASSLGGPTEQYF.

V is TRBV4-1 and J is TRBJ2-7; there is no DNA to check the TCRdb D call of TRBD1. Germline values: CDR1 MGHRA, CDR2 YSYEKL. This CDR3 is 14 amino acids long. The CDR3: CASSQISWGDEQYF.

The genes are TRBV18 and TRBJ2-3. Germline V CDR1 and CDR2: KGHSH, LQKENI. This CDR3 has 15 amino acids. The chain's CDR3 is CASSPTDSRTDTQYF.

The V and J genes are TRBV5-1 and TRBJ2-7; TCRdb designates TRBD1, a call that cannot be tested without DNA. Germline CDR1 SGHRS, CDR2 YFSETQ. The CDR3 consists of 18 residues. This CDR3 reads CASSLDTGVPFRSYEQYF. Complete variable domain (other parts from reference TRBV5-1 and TRBJ2-7): KAGVTQTPRYLIKTRGQQVTLSCSPISGHRSVSWYQQTPGQGLQFLFEYFSETQRNKGNFPGRFSGRQFSNSRSEMNVSTLELGDSALYLCASSLDTGVPFRSYEQYFGPGTRLTVT.

This chain links TRBV29-1 with TRBJ2-5; no DNA is available, so the TRBD1 call from TCRdb remains unchecked. The CDR3 loop spans 14 amino acids. Germline V gene sequence: CDR1 SQVTM, CDR2 ANQGSEA. CDR3 residues: CSGRPGTPKETQYF.

The chain carries TRBV20-1 and TRBJ1-1; there is no DNA to check the TCRdb D call of TRBD1. The CDR3 runs 14 residues. The germline V gene encodes CDR1 DFQATT and CDR2 SNEGSKA (reference sequence). CDR3: CSARDVGGYTEAFF.

The CDR3 region is CASSLGSELNIQYF. This sequence joins TRBV12-3 or TRBV12-4 and TRBJ2-4. This CDR3 region has 14 residues.

The chain couples TRBV7-3 to TRBJ2-1; with no DNA, the TCRdb D assignment of TRBD2 cannot be verified. The CDR3 is 15 amino acids. Germline lookup yields CDR1 SGHTA and CDR2 FQGTGA. CDR3 loop: CASSPDLRESNEQFF. The variable domain in full, completed from reference TRBV7-3 and TRBJ2-1, reads GAGVSQTPSNKVTEKGKYVELRCDPISGHTALYWYRQSLGQGPEFLIYFQGTGAADDSGLPNDRFFAVRPEGSVSTLKIQRTERGDSAVYLCASSPDLRESNEQFFGPGTRLTVL.

The chain recombines TRBV5-6 with TRBJ2-1; the D call from TCRdb, TRBD1, cannot be confirmed without DNA. This CDR3 spans 14 amino acids. CDR1 and CDR2 from the germline V gene are SGHDT and YYEEEE. The CDR3 sequence is CASSLVYQGNEQFF.

The chain is built from TRBV7-2 and TRBJ2-7. The CDR3 is 14 amino acids. CDR1 and CDR2 from the germline V gene are SGHTA and FQGNSA. This chain's CDR3 is CASSSYISSYEQYF.

The V gene is TRBV12-3 or TRBV12-4, the J gene TRBJ1-2; the TCRdb D gene call, TRBD1, has no DNA to confirm it. This CDR3 contains 13 residues. CDR3 protein: CASSLVSGGGYTF.

The genes are TRBV4-1 and TRBJ2-5. This CDR3 has 14 amino acids. The germline CDR1 and CDR2 sequences are MGHRA and YSYEKL. The CDR3 protein is CASSQDPLQETQYF.

This chain connects TRBV29-1 to TRBJ1-3. Germline V gene sequence: CDR1 SQVTM, CDR2 ANQGSEA. This CDR3 has 13 residues. CDR3 region: CSVRDMAGNTIYF.

This chain joins TRBV9 and TRBJ2-3; TCRdb proposes TRBD1, but this gene call is untestable without DNA. The CDR3 is 16 residues long. Per germline, CDR1 SGDLS and CDR2 YYNGEE. The CDR3 sequence: CASSVVSWGGTDTQYF.

The chain is built from TRBV28 and TRBJ2-2; without DNA, the TCRdb call of TRBD2 cannot be checked. Germline lookup yields CDR1 MDHEN and CDR2 SYDVKM. The CDR3 sequence is 15 residues long. The CDR3 region is CASTGLAGQGGELFF.

V gene TRBV6-5 combines with J gene TRBJ2-7; TCRdb's assignment of TRBD1 cannot be checked, as there is no DNA. Germline CDR1 is MNHEY and CDR2 is SVGAGI. The CDR3 is 12 amino acids. CDR3 residues: CASSPGQYEQYF.

The chain carries TRBV28 and TRBJ2-1; TCRdb names TRBD2, which stays unverified in the absence of DNA. The germline V gene encodes CDR1 MDHEN and CDR2 SYDVKM. The CDR3 extends over 16 amino acids. This CDR3 reads CASSLGLRVIGGEQFF.

This chain joins TRBV7-2 and TRBJ2-5; TCRdb calls TRBD2, which cannot be checked without DNA. The CDR3 is made up of 15 amino acids. Per the germline V gene, CDR1 is SGHTA and CDR2 is FQGNSA. CDR3 residues: CASSLRGGSRETQYF.

V is TRBV7-6 and J is TRBJ2-7; the TCRdb D gene call, TRBD1, has no DNA to confirm it. From germline, CDR1 is SGHVS and CDR2 FNYEAQ. This CDR3 region has 13 residues. CDR3 region: CASTPTSSYEQYF.

The J gene is TRBJ2-1, the V gene TRBV20-1; TCRdb picks TRBD2, but there is no DNA to check that call. CDR1 and CDR2 (germline): DFQATT, SNEGSKA (reference sequence). The length of the CDR3 is 15 residues. Here the CDR3 reads CSADLSGRGNNEQFF.

V and J are TRBV6-2 or TRBV6-3 and TRBJ1-2; TCRdb's D gene call, TRBD1, goes unchecked for lack of DNA. The CDR3 is 17 amino acids. Per the germline V gene, CDR1 is MNHEY and CDR2 is SVGEGT. CDR3 protein: CASSPPGQSRTNYGYTF.

V usage is TRBV5-1 and J usage is TRBJ1-1; the D call from TCRdb, TRBD1, cannot be confirmed without DNA. The germline CDR1 and CDR2 sequences are SGHRS and YFSETQ. The CDR3 covers 16 residues. CDR3: CASSASIGLSNTEAFF. The full variable domain, its missing parts supplied by reference TRBV5-1 and TRBJ1-1, is KAGVTQTPRYLIKTRGQQVTLSCSPISGHRSVSWYQQTPGQGLQFLFEYFSETQRNKGNFPGRFSGRQFSNSRSEMNVSTLELGDSALYLCASSASIGLSNTEAFFGQGTRLTVV.